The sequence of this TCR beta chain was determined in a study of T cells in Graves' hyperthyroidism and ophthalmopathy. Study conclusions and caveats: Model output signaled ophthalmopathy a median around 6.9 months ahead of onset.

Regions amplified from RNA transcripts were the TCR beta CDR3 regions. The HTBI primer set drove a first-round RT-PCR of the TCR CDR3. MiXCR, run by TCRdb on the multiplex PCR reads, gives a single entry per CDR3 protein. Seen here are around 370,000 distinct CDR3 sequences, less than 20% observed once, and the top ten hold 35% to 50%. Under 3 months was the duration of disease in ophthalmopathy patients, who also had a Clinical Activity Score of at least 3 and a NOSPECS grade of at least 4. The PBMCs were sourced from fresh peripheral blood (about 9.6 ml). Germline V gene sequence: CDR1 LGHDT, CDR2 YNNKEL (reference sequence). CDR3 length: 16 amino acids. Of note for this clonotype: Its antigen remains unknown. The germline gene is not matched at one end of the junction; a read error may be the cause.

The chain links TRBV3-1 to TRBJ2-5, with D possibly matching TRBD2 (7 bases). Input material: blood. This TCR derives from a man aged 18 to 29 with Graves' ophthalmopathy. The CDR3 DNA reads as TGCGCCAGCAGCCAAGGGTTCCGAGAAGGGGGGGGTACCCAGTACTTC. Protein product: CASSQGFREGGGTQYF.